The clone carrying this T cell receptor beta chain was recorded many times. The target antigen is unknown. The source of the sample is a study of neurological immune-mediated disorders. TCRdb re-called the 5' RACE reads with MiXCR, one entry per CDR3 protein. The sample lists about 84,000 distinct CDR3 sequences, around 4.5% occurring once. General study points: For the multiple sclerosis repertoire cluster, an association with any clinical or MRI feature was absent.

Germline loops: CDR1 SGHVS, CDR2 FQNEAQ. CDR3 length: 15 amino acids. With V trimmed by 1 base and J by 4 bases, 3 bases remained unmatched. Time point given: longitudinal time-point 3. A total of 2 million PBMCs stored at -80 degrees C provided the unsorted libraries. The chain joins TRBV7-8 to TRBJ2-5; 10 bases fit TRBD2. This sequence originates from an older woman with multiple sclerosis. Sequenced sample: PBMCs. CDR3 protein: CASSLGPSGGETQYF. CDR3 in DNA: TGTGCCAGCAGCTTAGGTCCTAGCGGGGGAGAGACCCAGTACTTC.